The rows below give T cell receptor beta chains drawn from one sample of a study of shared clonotypes between healthy human individuals. Here immunoSEQ multiplex PCR was the method, and the copy in TCRdb shows in-frame clones only, minus some. Here the sample spans about 490,000 clones, about 72% being singletons. Sequencing was performed on PBMCs. All receptors come from a woman aged 35 to 49 in good health. Some clones in this sample may be carry-over from other donors' samples. CDR3s include the opening cysteine and the closing phenylalanine or tryptophan. The D gene is left open where the match is weak. Rows give clone size only sometimes, using once, few, many, or a class for an expanded clone.

size,D,V,J,DNA,CDR3
NA,NA,TRBV11-3,TRBJ2-5,TGTGCCAGCAGCCACCTGGGGGGAGAGACCCAGTACTTC,CASSHLGGETQYF
many,NA,TRBV28,TRBJ1-2,TGTGCCAGCAGTTTGGCCAGATACTATGGCTACACCTTC,CASSLARYYGYTF
NA,NA,TRBV11-3,TRBJ2-1,TGTGCCAGCAGCTTGAGCGGGCCTCAGTACAATGAGCAGTTCTTC,CASSLSGPQYNEQFF
NA,TRBD2,TRBV9,TRBJ2-3,TGTGCCAGCAGCGGATCTAGCGGGATCATAGATACGCAGTATTTT,CASSGSSGIIDTQYF
once,NA,TRBV2,TRBJ2-7,TGTGCCAGCACATTCATGGACAGTACCTCCTACGAGCAGTACTTC,CASTFMDSTSYEQYF
NA,TRBD2,TRBV30,TRBJ2-1,TGTGCCTGGAGTGTGCCACTAGCGGGCAACAATGAGCAGTTCTTC,CAWSVPLAGNNEQFF
NA,TRBD2,TRBV7-3,TRBJ2-2,TGTGCCAGCAGTACTAGCGACACCGGGGAGCTGTTTTTT,CASSTSDTGELFF
NA,TRBD1,TRBV19,TRBJ2-1,TGTGCCAGTACCTTACGTGGACAGGGTATATCCTACAATGAGCAGTTCTTC,CASTLRGQGISYNEQFF
NA,NA,TRBV9,TRBJ2-1,TGTGCCAGCAGCCCTTGGACTCTCAGCTCCTACAATGAGCAGTTCTTC,CASSPWTLSSYNEQFF
NA,TRBD2,TRBV7-2,TRBJ2-1,TGTGCCAGCAGCTCCTTGGGACTAGCGGACAATGAGCAGTTCTTC,CASSSLGLADNEQFF
NA,NA,TRBV6-1,TRBJ2-3,TGTGCCAGCAGTATAAATTTTAGCACAGATACGCAGTATTTT,CASSINFSTDTQYF
once,NA,TRBV7-2,TRBJ2-7,TGTGCCAGCAGCTCGTTCTACGAGCAGTACTTC,CASSSFYEQYF
NA,NA,TRBV14,TRBJ2-7,TGTGCCAGCAGCCAAGAAGGGGCGGAGCAGTACTTC,CASSQEGAEQYF
once,NA,TRBV28,TRBJ2-3,TGTGCCAGCAGTTTAGGGGCCACAGATACGCAGTATTTT,CASSLGATDTQYF
few,NA,TRBV5-4,TRBJ1-1,TGTGCCAGCAGCTTGCCAGGGGCAGCGAACACTGAAGCTTTCTTT,CASSLPGAANTEAFF
once,TRBD1,TRBV28,TRBJ2-5,TGTGCCAGCAGTTTCCATGACCGACAGGGCCGGGAGACCCAGTACTTC,CASSFHDRQGRETQYF
NA,NA,TRBV18,TRBJ2-5,TGTGCCAGCTCGAGGGAAGAGACCCAGTACTTC,CASSREETQYF
NA,TRBD1,TRBV6-5,TRBJ1-4,TGTGCCAGCAGTTATTCCCACAGGGGGGGTGAAAAACTGTTTTTT,CASSYSHRGGEKLFF
NA,TRBD1,TRBV5-1,TRBJ2-3,TGCGCCAGCAGCTTGGCCGGTTTGGGACAGTCCATAACGCAGTATTTT,CASSLAGLGQSITQYF
NA,NA,TRBV7-9,TRBJ2-1,TGTGCCAGCAGCCCGCCGGGACTCTCTTCGTTCTTC,CASSPPGLSSFF